Below, one TCR beta chain is given with its context. These data are taken from a study of OX40 agonist ivuxolimab in advanced cancers. About the research overall: Ivuxolimab is an agonistic anti-OX40 (CD134) antibody, and patients were treated with it.

With baseline, cycle 4 day 1, and cycle 7 day 1 as timepoints, blood was sampled. Sequenced by immunoSEQ multiplex PCR; TCRdb stores in-frame clones only, minus some. The repertoire holds fewer than 40,000 clones, around 85% seen once, with approximately 11% in the top ten. Germline V gene lookup returns CDR1 SGHRS and CDR2 YFSETQ. The CDR3 contains 14 residues. V trimming: 4 bases; J trimming: 5 bases; junction bases outside the gene matches: 8. Source: CD4+ or CD8+ T cells sorted from blood, taken in a trial of the OX40 agonist ivuxolimab. The receptor was derived from an adult with an advanced solid tumor such as melanoma, head and neck, liver or kidney cancer. The J gene is TRBJ1-2, the V gene TRBV5-1; 7 nucleotides line up with TRBD1. The chain's CDR3 is CASSTPGQSYGYTF. The CDR3 DNA reads as TGCGCCAGCAGCACACCGGGACAGAGTTATGGCTACACCTTC.